There are many counts of the clone carrying this T cell receptor (beta chain). Its target is not known. The record originates from a study of neurological immune-mediated disorders. Study-wide points: There were no CDR3 amino acid sequences shared by expanded clones across subjects, a result suggesting private repertoires in all groups. In HTLV-1-associated myelopathy, TCR clonal expansion was greatest, whereas multiple sclerosis had the least, falling below healthy controls.

cDNA was made by 5'RACE with 10-nucleotide random UMIs. TCRdb used MiXCR to reprocess the 5' RACE reads, holding one entry per CDR3 protein. The repertoire holds 55,000 to 65,000 distinct CDR3 sequences, less than 10% seen once, with approximately 13% in the top ten. V shed 4 bases and J shed 5 bases, with 12 bases lying between them. The CDR3 loop spans 14 amino acids. The sample's time point: longitudinal time-point 2. A total of 2 million PBMCs stored at -80 degrees C provided the unsorted libraries. V usage is TRBV12-3 or TRBV12-4 and J usage is TRBJ2-1; D ambiguous. The sequencing sample was made of PBMCs. This receptor was identified in a man younger than 45 in good health. CDR3 sequence (DNA): TGTGCCAGCAGTTCGTGGTCCGAGGACAATGAGCAGTTCTTC. It specifies CASSSWSEDNEQFF.